These T cell receptor beta chains were read from a single sample in a study of human T cells and chemical hapten exposure. TCRdb recomputed calls from the RACE reads with MiXCR, one row per CDR3 protein. Among fewer than 45,000 distinct CDR3 sequences listed, roughly 12% were seen once. The sample consisted of whole blood, taken in connection with sensitization to the hapten diphenylcyclopropenone (DPC). The source of these receptors is a woman in her thirties or forties with alopecia areata. Some clones in this sample may be carry-over from other donors' samples. Both conserved end residues are part of each CDR3. D genes are given only for firm matches. Size is omitted from some rows. Given values are once, few, many or a class for expanded clones.

d_gene	abundance	j_gene	v_gene	CDR3nt	CDR3aa
.	few	TRBJ2-1	TRBV21-1	TGTGCCAGCAGCAAATCTCCGGGACTAGCGGGAGGGCCCTCGGTCAATGAGCAGTTCTTC	CASSKSPGLAGGPSVNEQFF
.	many	TRBJ1-6	TRBV5-1	TGCGCCAGCAGCTTGCCTAGCTCCTATAATTCACCCCTCCACTTT	CASSLPSSYNSPLHF
.	.	TRBJ2-1	TRBV5-1	TGCGCCAGCAGCTTGGAAGACGTCTACAATGAGCAGTTCTTC	CASSLEDVYNEQFF
.	.	TRBJ1-1	TRBV7-8	TGTGCCAGCAGCTTAGCGCGGTGGCCGCAGATGGGCACTGAAGCTTTCTTT	CASSLARWPQMGTEAFF
.	few	TRBJ1-4	TRBV15	TGTGCCACCAGCAGAGATTCCACAGGCCGGAATGAAAAACTGTTTTTT	CATSRDSTGRNEKLFF
.	many	TRBJ2-3	TRBV7-8	TGTGCCAGCAGCTTATTATCCAGGAGCACAGATACGCAGTATTTT	CASSLLSRSTDTQYF
TRBD2	.	TRBJ2-7	TRBV4-1	TGCGCCAGCAGCCAAGAGGACAGCGGGGGGACCTACGAGCAGTACTTC	CASSQEDSGGTYEQYF
.	.	TRBJ2-1	TRBV2	TGTGCCAGCAGTGGGGAAAACAATGAGCAGTTCTTC	CASSGENNEQFF
.	many	TRBJ1-4	TRBV29-1	TGCAGCGCCCAGAACGCTGAAAAACTGTTTTTT	CSAQNAEKLFF
.	many	TRBJ2-3	TRBV3-1	TGTGCCAGCAGGCCGAGCGGACCCAGGGATACGCAGTATTTT	CASRPSGPRDTQYF
.	few	TRBJ2-3	TRBV7-2	TGTGCCAGCAGCTCGACATCCTCAGAAACAGATACGCAGTATTTT	CASSSTSSETDTQYF
.	.	TRBJ2-7	TRBV29-1	TGCAGCGTTGAAGAAGGACCTTTCCCTTGGCCCCGCTACGAGCAGTACTTC	CSVEEGPFPWPRYEQYF
.	many	TRBJ1-1	TRBV7-2	TGTGCCAGCAGCTCAGCTGTACGCGCTTTCTTT	CASSSAVRAFF
.	few	TRBJ2-1	TRBV7-9	TGTGCCAGCAGCCCGGTGGGGGAGCGGAATGAGCAGTTCTTC	CASSPVGERNEQFF
.	.	TRBJ1-1	TRBV27	TGTGCCAGCAGTTTATCTCCGGGCGCCGACACTGAAGCTTTCTTT	CASSLSPGADTEAFF
.	.	TRBJ1-1	TRBV6-5	TGTGCCAGCAGGGCATATTCCACTGAAGCTTTCTTT	CASRAYSTEAFF
.	few	TRBJ2-4	TRBV7-2	TGTGCCAGCAGCTTGCGGACATCCAAAAACATTCAGTACTTC	CASSLRTSKNIQYF